This TCR beta chain was identified in a study of blood T cell repertoires in COVID-19. Clones were read by immunoSEQ multiplex PCR, and TCRdb kept only the in-frame ones, dropping some. This sample yields 220,000 or so clones, of which about 88% are seen a single time; more than 8.5% belongs to the top ten. V lost 3 bases, J lost 1 base, and 6 bases lay in between. The CDR3 extends over 15 amino acids. Germline lookup yields CDR1 KGHDR and CDR2 SFDVKD. Source material: peripheral blood. This TCR was sampled from a woman aged 45-59 years with COVID-19, enrolled during active disease. The chain combines TRBV24-1 with TRBJ2-6; D not certain. CDR3 nucleotide sequence: TGTGCCACCAGTGATGTGAGTTCTGGGGCCAACGTCCTGACTTTC. This sequence encodes CATSDVSSGANVLTF.